These 11 T cell receptor beta chains were sequenced from one sample in a study of human T cells and chemical hapten exposure. Time point meaning: patch test 1, 2 weeks after DPC sensitization. Stated treatment: therapeutic diphenylcyclopropenone sensitization with weekly scalp DPC. TCRdb fed the RACE reads into MiXCR, producing one record per CDR3 protein. The sample lists around 380,000 distinct CDR3 sequences; more than 4.5% were seen once. This specimen consisted of whole blood, obtained in connection with sensitization to the hapten diphenylcyclopropenone (DPC). The receptor set was obtained from a woman in her fifties or sixties with alopecia areata. Some clones in this sample may be carry-over from other donors' samples.

Details on this clonotype: A much larger clonotype is one base distant, so this may be a read error. V usage is TRBV5-5 and J usage is TRBJ2-4; D call uncertain. The CDR3 sequence is 14 residues long. Germline CDR1 and CDR2: SGHKS and YYEKEE (reference sequence). The CDR3: CASSPLLAKTIQYF. CDR3 nucleotide sequence: TGTGCCAGCAGCCCGCTGCTGGCCAAAACCATTCAGTACTTC.

V usage is TRBV2 and J usage is TRBJ1-4; TRBD1 agrees at 9 bases. Germline CDR1 reads SNHLY; CDR2 reads FYNNEI. V was clipped by 7 bases and J by 7 bases; unmatched bases: 7. CDR3 length: 14 amino acids. CDR3 coding DNA: TGTGCCAGCACTTCACAGGGGGCGAGTGAAAAACTGTTTTTT. Protein: CASTSQGASEKLFF.

This clonotype was seen repeatedly, ten times or more. The chain couples TRBV6-1 to TRBJ2-1, with D perhaps matching TRBD2 (6 bases). Trimming left V 7 bases short and J 0 bases short, with 10 bases between. CDR1 and CDR2 (germline): MNHNS, SASEGT. This CDR3 contains 14 residues. The CDR3 DNA reads TGTGCCAGCAAAGACGGGAGCTCCTACAATGAGCAGTTCTTC. This translates into CASKDGSSYNEQFF.

This clonotype was seen more than once but under ten times. The chain joins TRBV30 to TRBJ2-3; TRBD2 might be the D (6 bases). Germline loops: CDR1 GTSNPN, CDR2 SVGIG (reference sequence). Trimming left V 3 bases short and J 5 bases short, with 15 bases between. The CDR3 length is 14 residues. The CDR3 loop reads CAWSAGLLGDTQYF. The CDR3 coding sequence is TGTGCCTGGAGCGCGGGACTCCTCGGAGATACGCAGTATTTT. Drawing the rest from reference TRBV30 and TRBJ2-3, the complete variable domain is SQTIHQWPATLVQPVGSPLSLECTVEGTSNPNLYWYRQAAGRGLQLLFYSVGIGQISSEVPQNLSASRPQDRQFILSSKKLLLSDSGFYLCAWSAGLLGDTQYFGPGTRLTVL.

This clonotype occurred many times. The chain has TRBV7-8 and TRBJ2-1; D possibly matches TRBD1 or TRBD2 (6 bases each). The CDR3 runs 14 residues. The ends were cut back, 4 bases at V and 4 bases at J, with 11 bases in the middle. CDR1 and CDR2 from the germline V gene are SGHVS and FQNEAQ. The CDR3 DNA follows: TGTGCCAGCAGCTCCAGGAGGGGGTACAATGAGCAGTTCTTC. Protein product: CASSSRRGYNEQFF.

The V call is TRBV19, the J call TRBJ2-1; 8 nucleotides align to TRBD2. Germline CDR1 is LNHDA and CDR2 is SQIVND (reference sequence). The V gene end was trimmed by 3 bases and the J gene end by 5 bases; junction bases not matched to a gene: 6. This CDR3 comprises 15 residues. Here the CDR3 DNA reads TGTGCCAGTAGTATCGGGACTAGGGGGGACAATGAGCAGTTCTTC. It codes for CASSIGTRGDNEQFF.

This clonotype has a handful of counts. The rearrangement uses TRBV19 and TRBJ2-7; possibly TRBD1 or TRBD2 for D (6 bases each). The germline CDR1 and CDR2 sequences are LNHDA and SQIVND (reference sequence). V was clipped by 6 bases and J by 5 bases, with 17 bases between them. The CDR3 length is 14 residues. The chain's CDR3 is CASSAKRAGDEQYF. DNA for the CDR3: TGTGCCAGTAGCGCGAAGCGGGCAGGGGACGAGCAGTACTTC.

This chain joins TRBV20-1 and TRBJ2-1; 8 positions agree with TRBD2. CDR1 DFQATT and CDR2 SNEGSKA come from the germline V gene (reference sequence). The CDR3 is 15 residues long. The J segment lost 10 bases and the V segment lost 5 bases, leaving 16 bases of the junction unmatched. CDR3 nucleotides: TGCAGTGCTGTCCCCCCCTTAGCGGGGAGCCGGGAGCAGTTCTTC. Protein product: CSAVPPLAGSREQFF.

The V and J genes are TRBV28 and TRBJ1-5, with TRBD1 matching 10 bases. The CDR3 is 15 amino acids. The germline CDR1 and CDR2 sequences are MDHEN and SYDVKM. The V segment lost 4 bases and the J segment 7 bases; nucleotides outside the gene matches: 7. Here the CDR3 reads CASSWAGQGWQPQHF. Written as DNA, the CDR3 is TGTGCCAGCAGTTGGGCGGGACAGGGGTGGCAGCCCCAGCATTTT. Full variable domain (remainder filled in from reference TRBV28 and TRBJ1-5): DVKVTQSSRYLVKRTGEKVFLECVQDMDHENMFWYRQDPGLGLRLIYFSYDVKMKEKGDIPEGYSVSREKKERFSLILESASTNQTSMYLCASSWAGQGWQPQHFGDGTRLSIL.

A few counts support this clonotype. The chain joins TRBV24-1 to TRBJ2-1, with 15 bases lining up with TRBD2. CDR1 is KGHDR, CDR2 SFDVKD, per germline. The CDR3 is made up of 17 amino acids. The junction had 7 bases not matched to a gene; V was cut back by 4 bases and J by 7 bases. CDR3 region: CATSDQGLAGGMNEQFF. CDR3 bases: TGTGCCACCAGTGACCAAGGACTAGCGGGAGGGATGAATGAGCAGTTCTTC.

There are many counts of this clonotype. The chain carries TRBV12-2 and TRBJ2-1; TRBD1 is the table's D call, not checked against the DNA. TRBV12-2 is labeled a pseudogene. CDR3 size: 16 residues. CDR3 bases: TGTGCAAGTCGGGAGGTTCCAGGGGGTCGGGACAATGAGCAGTTCTTC. Translated: CASREVPGGRDNEQFF.